The 5 T cell receptor beta chains listed next were all sequenced from one sample in a study of blood T cells in healthy people across ages. Together with a sample-barcoded 5' primer, a J-beta primer mix was included in a second PCR lasting about 7 to 12 cycles. TCRdb re-called the 5' RACE reads with MiXCR, one entry per CDR3 protein. The repertoire holds hundreds of thousands of distinct CDR3 sequences, with approximately 30% as singletons. The source material was blood. The receptors here all came from a woman older than 75 in good health.

This clonotype was found many times. The rearrangement links TRBV12-3 or TRBV12-4 to TRBJ2-1, with TRBD2 matching over 9 bases. The CDR3 has 17 residues. V was pared by 6 bases and J by 6 bases, with 15 bases of the junction left unmatched. CDR3 sequence reads: CASRPRRAGGPGNEQFF. CDR3 bases: TGTGCCAGCAGACCCCGAAGGGCGGGGGGGCCCGGCAATGAGCAGTTCTTC.

This chain links TRBV29-1 with TRBJ1-1; possible D gene TRBD1, 6 bases. CDR1 SQVTM and CDR2 ANQGSEA come from the germline V gene. The CDR3 spans 13 residues. V lost 4 bases and J 10 bases, leaving 19 bases between the germline ends. The CDR3 region is CSVGEMGRGRAFF. In nucleotides, the CDR3 is TGCAGCGTTGGAGAAATGGGCAGGGGACGAGCTTTCTTT.

As concerns this clonotype: An end of the junction differs from the germline gene, which may be a read error. The chain couples TRBV20-1 to TRBJ1-2; the D is unclear. The germline V gene has CDR1 DFQATT and CDR2 SNEGSKA (reference sequence). The length of the CDR3 is 14 residues. The CDR3 DNA sequence: TGCAGTGCTAGGGCCCTTGGGCAGGTTTATGACTACACCTTC. Encoded protein: CSARALGQVYDYTF.

Worth noting for this clonotype: An end of the junction does not agree with germline; a read error may underlie this. The V call is TRBV7-2, the J call TRBJ1-4, with a tentative D call TRBD1 (5 bases). This CDR3 has 15 amino acids. From germline, CDR1 is SGHTA and CDR2 FQGNSA. The CDR3 sequence: CASSDLGGVSEKRFF. The CDR3 DNA reads TGTGCCAGCAGCGACCTTGGGGGTGTTAGTGAAAAACGGTTTTTT.

The V gene is TRBV5-1, the J gene TRBJ1-1; D gene unclear. Germline CDR1 SGHRS, CDR2 YFSETQ. V was clipped by 0 bases and J by 1 base, with 10 bases between them. This CDR3 contains 15 residues. The CDR3 reads CASSLEYGGNTEAFF. DNA of the CDR3: TGCGCCAGCAGCTTGGAGTACGGCGGGAACACTGAAGCTTTCTTT.